This entry describes one TCR beta chain. Its cognate antigen is unknown. The source of the sample is a study of cytomegalovirus exposure and HLA in healthy donors. The study's findings and limits: Later, an analysis found that TCR clusters from the first cohort tended to co-occur in the 120 validation repertoires.

The data were produced by immunoSEQ multiplex PCR, yet TCRdb's version contains in-frame clones alone and is incomplete. The table includes under 200,000 clones, 95% to 96% detected once. Germline V CDR1 and CDR2: SGHNT, YYREEE (reference sequence). V dropped 4 bases and J dropped 5; count of bases not matched to a gene: 19. CDR3 length: 19 amino acids. The source material was PBMCs. The J gene is TRBJ2-5, the V gene TRBV5-4; TRBD2 matches at 11 bases. This sequence originates from a woman between 18 and 30 years old in good health and CMV-seronegative. The CDR3 here is CASSPDSGGALLSRETQYF. The CDR3 nucleotides read TGTGCCAGCAGCCCGGATAGCGGGGGGGCCTTGTTATCTAGGGAGACCCAGTACTTC. Using reference TRBV5-4 and TRBJ2-5 for the parts outside the CDR3, the full variable domain is ETGVTQSPTHLIKTRGQQVTLRCSSQSGHNTVSWYQQALGQGPQFIFQYYREEENGRGNFPPRFSGLQFPNYSSELNVNALELDDSALYLCASSPDSGGALLSRETQYFGPGTRLLVL.